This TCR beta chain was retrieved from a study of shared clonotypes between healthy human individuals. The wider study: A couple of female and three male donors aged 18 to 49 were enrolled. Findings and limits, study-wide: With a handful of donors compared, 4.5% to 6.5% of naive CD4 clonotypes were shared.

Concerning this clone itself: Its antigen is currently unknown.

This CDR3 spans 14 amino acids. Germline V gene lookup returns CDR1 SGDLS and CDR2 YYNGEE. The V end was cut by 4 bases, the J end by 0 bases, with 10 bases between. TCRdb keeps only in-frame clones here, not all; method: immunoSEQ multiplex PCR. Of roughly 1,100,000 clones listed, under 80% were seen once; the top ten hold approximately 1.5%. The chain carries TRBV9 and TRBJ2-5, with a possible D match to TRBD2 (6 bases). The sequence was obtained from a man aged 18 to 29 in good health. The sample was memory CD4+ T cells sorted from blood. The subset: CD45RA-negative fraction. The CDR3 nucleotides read TGTGCCAGCAGCCCCCGGACTAACCAAGAGACCCAGTACTTC. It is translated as CASSPRTNQETQYF.